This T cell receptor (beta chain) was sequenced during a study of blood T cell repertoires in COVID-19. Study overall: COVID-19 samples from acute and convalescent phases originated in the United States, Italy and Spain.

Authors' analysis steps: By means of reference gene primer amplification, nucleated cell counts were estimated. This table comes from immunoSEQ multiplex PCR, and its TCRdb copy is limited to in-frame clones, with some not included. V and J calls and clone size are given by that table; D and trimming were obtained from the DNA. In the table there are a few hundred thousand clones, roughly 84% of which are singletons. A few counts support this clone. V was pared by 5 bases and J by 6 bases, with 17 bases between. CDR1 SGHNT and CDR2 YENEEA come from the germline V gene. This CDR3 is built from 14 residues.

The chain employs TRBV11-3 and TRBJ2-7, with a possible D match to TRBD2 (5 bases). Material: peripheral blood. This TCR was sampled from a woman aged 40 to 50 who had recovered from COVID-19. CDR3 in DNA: TGTGCCAGCAGCGAGGGCGGCCTAGGAATCGAGCAGTACTTC. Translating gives CASSEGGLGIEQYF.